The next 9 T cell receptor beta chains were all read from a single sample in a study of T cell responses to AZD1222 COVID-19 vaccine. Profiling relied on immunoSEQ multiplex PCR, and the TCRdb table lists in-frame clones only, not all of them. The sample yields under 150,000 clones, 93% seen once. Sequencing used peripheral blood, obtained on day 0 of AZD1222 vaccination. These receptors were taken from an adult in good health.

The V gene is TRBV10-3, the J gene TRBJ2-3; D possibly corresponds to TRBD1 (5 bases). Deletions cut 2 bases from V and 4 bases from J, with 10 bases between. This CDR3 comprises 14 residues. Germline V gene data show CDR1 as ENHRY and CDR2 as SYGVKD. The CDR3 loop is CAISEGAGADTQYF. In DNA form, the CDR3 reads TGTGCCATCAGTGAGGGGGCAGGTGCAGATACGCAGTATTTT.

The chain is built from TRBV19 and TRBJ1-5; TRBD1 might be the D (5 bases). Per germline, CDR1 LNHDA and CDR2 SQIVND (reference sequence). CDR3 length: 17 residues. Between the trimmed V and J ends, which lost 2 bases and 3 bases, there was a span of 17 bases. The CDR3 DNA reads TGTGCCAGTAGTATATGGGAGGGGCGCGGGTCCAATCAGCCCCAGCATTTT. This gives the protein CASSIWEGRGSNQPQHF.

V usage is TRBV9 and J usage is TRBJ1-2, with 8 bases matching TRBD1. This CDR3 is built from 16 residues. V lost 0 bases, J lost 8 bases, and 12 bases stayed unmatched. Germline V gene lookup returns CDR1 SGDLS and CDR2 YYNGEE. The CDR3 nucleotides are TGTGCCAGCAGCGTAGAAGGGCAGGGGGCGATACGGGGCTACACCTTC. Amino acids: CASSVEGQGAIRGYTF.

This rearrangement joins TRBV7-9 to TRBJ2-7, with a possible D match to TRBD1 (6 bases). The CDR3 loop spans 14 amino acids. Trimming shortened V by 5 bases and J by 0 bases, and 11 bases separated the two germline ends. Per the germline V gene, CDR1 is SEHNR and CDR2 is FQNEAQ (reference sequence). CDR3 sequence reads: CASSPRGSSYEQYF. The CDR3 nucleotides are TGTGCCAGCAGCCCCAGGGGTAGCTCCTACGAGCAGTACTTC. The complete variable domain, with remaining parts taken from reference TRBV7-9 and TRBJ2-7, reads DTGVSQNPRHKITKRGQNVTFRCDPISEHNRLYWYRQTLGQGPEFLTYFQNEAQLEKSRLLSDRFSAERPKGSFSTLEIQRTEQGDSAMYLCASSPRGSSYEQYFGPGTRLTVT.

The gene calls are TRBV6-6 and TRBJ2-7, with D unclear. Germline CDR1 is MNHNY and CDR2 is SVGAGI (reference sequence). CDR3 length: 15 residues. V was cut by 0 bases and J by 2 bases, with 11 bases left in between. CDR3: CASSYSSDSAYEQYF. For the CDR3, the DNA is TGTGCCAGCAGTTACTCGAGTGACTCAGCCTACGAGCAGTACTTC.

This CDR3 reads CASSYTGTVNSPLHF. CDR3 nucleotides: TGTGCCAGCAGTTATACTGGGACAGTGAATTCACCCCTCCACTTT. The J gene is TRBJ1-6, the V gene TRBV6-5; 7 bases are a match to TRBD1. J was trimmed by 7 bases and V by 3 bases; bases with no gene match: 6. CDR1 is MNHEY and CDR2 is SVGAGI in the germline V gene. The CDR3 contains 15 residues.

The rearrangement links TRBV7-4 to TRBJ1-1; TRBD1 agrees at 9 bases. This CDR3 region has 13 residues. Trimming took 10 bases from V and 1 from J; bases not matched to a gene: 4. Germline V gene lookup returns CDR1 SGHVT and CDR2 SQSDAQ. As DNA, the CDR3 is TGTGCCACCCCGACAGGGGGGAACACTGAAGCTTTCTTT. It is translated as CATPTGGNTEAFF.

The V call is TRBV5-1, the J call TRBJ1-3; possible D gene TRBD1, 6 bases. Trimming stripped 0 bases from V and 0 bases from J, with 7 bases between. The CDR3 is made up of 15 amino acids. Germline V gene data show CDR1 as SGHRS and CDR2 as YFSETQ. This chain's CDR3 is CASSLEGGSGNTIYF. CDR3 nucleotides: TGCGCCAGCAGCTTGGAAGGGGGCTCTGGAAACACCATATATTTT.

The rearrangement links TRBV28 to TRBJ1-5; TRBD1 might be the D (6 bases). This CDR3 has 16 residues. V gave up 5 bases and J gave up 3 bases, with 17 bases separating them. CDR1 MDHEN and CDR2 SYDVKM come from the germline V gene. The DNA of the CDR3 is TGTGCCAGCAGTACCCCAGGTGCAGGGGCCAATCAGCCCCAGCATTTT. Its protein is CASSTPGAGANQPQHF. The full variable domain, rest sourced from reference TRBV28 and TRBJ1-5, is DVKVTQSSRYLVKRTGEKVFLECVQDMDHENMFWYRQDPGLGLRLIYFSYDVKMKEKGDIPEGYSVSREKKERFSLILESASTNQTSMYLCASSTPGAGANQPQHFGDGTRLSIL.